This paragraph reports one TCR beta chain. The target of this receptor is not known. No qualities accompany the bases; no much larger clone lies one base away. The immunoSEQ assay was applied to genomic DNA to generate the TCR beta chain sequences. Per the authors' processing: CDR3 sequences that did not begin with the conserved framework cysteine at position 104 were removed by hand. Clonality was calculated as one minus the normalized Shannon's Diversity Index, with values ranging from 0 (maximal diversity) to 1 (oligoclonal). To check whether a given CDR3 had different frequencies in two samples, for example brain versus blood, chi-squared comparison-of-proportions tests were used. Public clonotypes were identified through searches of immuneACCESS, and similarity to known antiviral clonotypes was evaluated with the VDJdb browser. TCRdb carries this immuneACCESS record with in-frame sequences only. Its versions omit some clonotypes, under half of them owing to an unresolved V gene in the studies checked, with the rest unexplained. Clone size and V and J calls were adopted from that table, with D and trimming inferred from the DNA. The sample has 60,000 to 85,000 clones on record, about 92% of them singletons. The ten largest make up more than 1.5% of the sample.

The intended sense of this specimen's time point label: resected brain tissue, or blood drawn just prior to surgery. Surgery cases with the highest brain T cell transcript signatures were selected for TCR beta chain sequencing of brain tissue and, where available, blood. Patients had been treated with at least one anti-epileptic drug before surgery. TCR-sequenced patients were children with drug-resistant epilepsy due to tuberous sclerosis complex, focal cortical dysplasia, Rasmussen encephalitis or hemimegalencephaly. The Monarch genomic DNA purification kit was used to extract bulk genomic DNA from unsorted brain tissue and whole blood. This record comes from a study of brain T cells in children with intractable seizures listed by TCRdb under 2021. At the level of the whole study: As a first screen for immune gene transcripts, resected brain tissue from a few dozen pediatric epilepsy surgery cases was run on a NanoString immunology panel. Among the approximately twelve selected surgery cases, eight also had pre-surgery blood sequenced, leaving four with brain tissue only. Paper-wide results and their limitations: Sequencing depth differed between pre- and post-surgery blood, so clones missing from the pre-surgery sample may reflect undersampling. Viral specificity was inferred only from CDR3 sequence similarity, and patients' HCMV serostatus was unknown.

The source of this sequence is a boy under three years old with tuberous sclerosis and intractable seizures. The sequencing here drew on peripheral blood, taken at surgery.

The nucleotide sequence is given as TGTGCCAGCAGGACAGGGTACGAGCAGTACTTC. Its protein product is CASRTGYEQYF. The chain employs TRBV12-3 or TRBV12-4 and TRBJ2-7; 7 bases in the junction line up with TRBD1. Compared with germline, V lacks 6 bases and J lacks 4 bases; bases without a gene match: 0. Counted from cysteine to phenylalanine, this CDR3 has 11 amino acids. Only CDR3 DNA remains: 33 bases, in frame from the first base.